Below are 17 T cell receptor beta chains sequenced from a single sample in a study of regulatory T cells in long-lasting Graves disease. HTBI primers from iRepertoire and Arm-PCR of CDR3 regions yielded the TCR beta libraries. TCRdb passed the multiplex PCR reads through MiXCR, listing each CDR3 protein once. The sample lists roughly 530,000 distinct CDR3 sequences; roughly 16% were seen once. Noted time point: newly diagnosed GD, antithyroid drugs for less than 3 months. With RNA extracted from PBMCs as input, the TCR library was made. These records were also assigned to another study, of T cells in Graves' hyperthyroidism and ophthalmopathy.

Sequencing was performed on peripheral blood mononuclear cells (PBMCs), taken at new diagnosis, from a patient treated with antithyroid drugs. The receptors were gathered from a woman aged 40-65 years with Graves disease.

V is TRBV20-1 and J is TRBJ1-6; perhaps TRBD1 as D (5 bases). This CDR3 is 14 amino acids long. The V and J ends lost 0 bases and 8 bases respectively, with 11 bases between them. Germline assignment: CDR1 DFQATT and CDR2 SNEGSKA (reference sequence). The CDR3 here is CSARDLGRDSPLHF. The CDR3, as DNA: TGCAGTGCTAGAGATCTGGGGCGGGATTCACCCCTCCACTTT.

This clonotype was detected ten times or more. J is TRBJ2-3 and V is TRBV9; 9 bases are shared with TRBD2. Germline values: CDR1 SGDLS, CDR2 YYNGEE. V shed 0 bases and J 3 bases; nucleotides not matched to a gene: 5. The CDR3 spans 16 residues. The CDR3 loop reads CASSVDGGGATDTQYF. CDR3 in DNA: TGTGCCAGCAGCGTAGACGGCGGGGGGGCAACAGATACGCAGTATTTT.

This clonotype came up many times. This chain uses TRBV20-1 with TRBJ1-1, with D tentatively TRBD1 (6 bases). Trimming took off 0 bases at V and 3 bases at J, with 8 bases between the two ends. Germline-derived CDR1 and CDR2 are DFQATT and SNEGSKA (reference sequence). This CDR3 comprises 13 residues. CDR3 amino acids: CSAREGADTEAFF. In nucleotides, the CDR3 is TGCAGTGCTAGAGAGGGGGCGGACACTGAAGCTTTCTTT.

Turning to this clonotype: Its ends do not fully match the called genes, so a read error is possible. The gene calls are TRBV13 and TRBJ1-1; D call uncertain. CDR3 length equals 13 residues. In germline, CDR1 is PRHDT, CDR2 FYEKMQ (reference sequence). The CDR3 nucleotides are TGTGCCGGCAGCTTAGGCCCGGGGTTTGGGGCTTTCTTT. It is translated as CAGSLGPGFGAFF. The variable domain in full, completed from reference TRBV13 and TRBJ1-1, reads AAGVIQSPRHLIKEKRETATLKCYPIPRHDTVYWYQQGPGQDPQFLISFYEKMQSDKGSIPDRFSAQQFSDYHSELNMSSLELGDSALYFCAGSLGPGFGAFFGQGTRLTVV.

This clonotype was detected a few times. The gene calls are TRBV5-1 and TRBJ2-5; 7 nucleotides agree with TRBD1. The CDR3 covers 14 residues. CDR1 is SGHRS and CDR2 is YFSETQ in the germline V gene. Trimming took 3 bases from V and 5 from J; bases not matched to a gene: 7. The CDR3: CASSSATGPETQYF. The CDR3, as DNA: TGCGCCAGCAGCTCGGCGACAGGGCCGGAGACCCAGTACTTC.

This clonotype was seen only a few times. The V and J genes are TRBV10-3 and TRBJ1-1; 10 bases line up with TRBD1. CDR3 length: 11 residues. V shed 5 bases, J shed 12 bases, and the junction held 3 bases outside the gene matches. CDR1 ENHRY and CDR2 SYGVKD come from the germline V gene. CDR3 in amino acids: CAISPGQGSFF. The CDR3 bases are TGTGCCATCAGTCCGGGACAGGGGTCTTTCTTT.

This clonotype was seen many times. The CDR3 loop is CASSLVLAGEETQYF. For the CDR3, the DNA is TGTGCCAGCAGTTTAGTCCTAGCGGGGGAAGAGACCCAGTACTTC. This chain connects TRBV12-3 or TRBV12-4 to TRBJ2-5; 10 nucleotides align to TRBD2. The CDR3 is 15 residues long. Trimming removed 1 base from V and 3 bases from J; junction bases left unmatched: 2.

This clonotype has only a few counts. CDR3: CSASPTSKFQETQYF. The CDR3 nucleotides are TGCAGTGCTTCGCCGACTAGCAAATTCCAAGAGACCCAGTACTTC. This sequence joins TRBV20-1 and TRBJ2-5; 7 nucleotides align to TRBD2. Looked up from germline, CDR1 is DFQATT and CDR2 is SNEGSKA (reference sequence). V shed 5 bases and J 1 base; nucleotides not matched to a gene: 10. CDR3 length equals 15 residues.

This clonotype was observed at least ten times. The V gene is TRBV7-3, the J gene TRBJ2-2, with TRBD2 identical over 14 bases. Germline CDR1 and CDR2: SGHTA and FQGTGA. The CDR3 has 19 residues. J lost 2 bases, V lost 5 bases, and 10 bases had no gene match. The CDR3 loop is CASSPRTSGGPLNTGELFF. The DNA of the CDR3 is TGTGCCAGCAGCCCCCGGACTAGCGGGGGGCCCCTAAACACCGGGGAGCTGTTTTTT.

This clonotype occurred a few times. The V call is TRBV9, the J call TRBJ1-2, with 9 bases lining up with TRBD1. V shed 3 bases and J 8 bases; nucleotides not matched to a gene: 8. Germline V gene lookup returns CDR1 SGDLS and CDR2 YYNGEE. The CDR3 runs to 14 residues. In DNA form, the CDR3 reads TGTGCCAGCAGCGGTCAACAGGGGGCGAAGGGCTACACCTTC. Protein sequence: CASSGQQGAKGYTF. Filled out from reference TRBV9 and TRBJ1-2, the complete variable domain reads DSGVTQTPKHLITATGQRVTLRCSPRSGDLSVYWYQQSLDQGLQFLIQYYNGEERAKGNILERFSAQQFPDLHSELNLSSLELGDSALYFCASSGQQGAKGYTFGSGTRLTVV.

V is TRBV28 and J is TRBJ2-7; TRBD1 aligns across 12 bases. Losses at the gene ends were 6 bases for V and 6 bases for J; bases not matched to a gene: 9. The CDR3 runs to 15 residues. CDR1 and CDR2 from the germline V gene are MDHEN and SYDVKM. CDR3 sequence: CASSLEGTGGLEQYF. As DNA, the CDR3 is TGTGCCAGCAGCTTGGAAGGGACAGGGGGCCTCGAGCAGTACTTC.

The chain couples TRBV5-1 to TRBJ2-5; 9 bases line up with TRBD1. The ends lost 4 bases at V and 4 bases at J; junction bases unmatched: 8. The germline V gene has CDR1 SGHRS and CDR2 YFSETQ. This CDR3 region has 15 residues. The DNA of the CDR3 is TGCGCCAGCAGCGTGGGACAGGGAAATCGAGAGACCCAGTACTTC. This codes for CASSVGQGNRETQYF.

This clonotype was seen only a few times. The rearrangement links TRBV9 to TRBJ2-3, with 8 bases matching TRBD1. Germline CDR1 and CDR2: SGDLS and YYNGEE. Losses at the gene ends were 2 bases for V and 2 bases for J; bases not matched to a gene: 7. The CDR3 runs 16 residues. DNA of the CDR3: TGTGCCAGCAGCGTTGACAGGGGCGGGTACACAGATACGCAGTATTTT. Protein sequence: CASSVDRGGYTDTQYF.

The chain recombines TRBV5-1 with TRBJ1-1; 7 bases are shared with TRBD1. The germline CDR1 and CDR2 sequences are SGHRS and YFSETQ. The CDR3 has 14 residues. After removal of 7 bases from V and 4 bases from J, the junction contained 10 bases not matched to a gene. As DNA, the CDR3 is TGCGCCAGCGGCGCCCAGACAGGGAGCACTGAAGCTTTCTTT. It is translated as CASGAQTGSTEAFF. Full variable domain (missing parts from reference TRBV5-1 and TRBJ1-1): KAGVTQTPRYLIKTRGQQVTLSCSPISGHRSVSWYQQTPGQGLQFLFEYFSETQRNKGNFPGRFSGRQFSNSRSEMNVSTLELGDSALYLCASGAQTGSTEAFFGQGTRLTVV.

This clonotype was counted at least ten times. The V call is TRBV2, the J call TRBJ2-7; D is unresolved. The CDR3 loop spans 14 amino acids. The V and J ends lost 7 bases and 0 bases respectively, with 13 bases between them. Germline-derived CDR1 and CDR2 are SNHLY and FYNNEI. CDR3 protein: CASTSQVGSYEQYF. DNA for the CDR3: TGTGCCAGCACTTCTCAGGTGGGCTCCTACGAGCAGTACTTC.

This clonotype was recorded many times. This chain uses TRBV28 with TRBJ2-5; TRBD2 matches 10 bases. CDR3 length: 15 residues. Unmatched junction bases numbered 5, after V lost 4 bases and J lost 3 bases. Germline CDR1 reads MDHEN; CDR2 reads SYDVKM. CDR3 protein: CASSSAGGPKETQYF. The CDR3 DNA sequence: TGTGCCAGCAGTTCAGCGGGGGGGCCGAAAGAGACCCAGTACTTC.

This clonotype was picked up a small number of times. V is TRBV7-3 and J is TRBJ1-1; 10 bases line up with TRBD1. The trim removed 2 bases at V and 0 bases at J, leaving 3 bases unmatched. Germline CDR1 and CDR2: SGHTA and FQGTGA. The CDR3 contains 16 residues. CDR3 nucleotide sequence: TGTGCCAGCAGCTTAGGGACAGGGGACATGAACACTGAAGCTTTCTTT. Protein product: CASSLGTGDMNTEAFF.